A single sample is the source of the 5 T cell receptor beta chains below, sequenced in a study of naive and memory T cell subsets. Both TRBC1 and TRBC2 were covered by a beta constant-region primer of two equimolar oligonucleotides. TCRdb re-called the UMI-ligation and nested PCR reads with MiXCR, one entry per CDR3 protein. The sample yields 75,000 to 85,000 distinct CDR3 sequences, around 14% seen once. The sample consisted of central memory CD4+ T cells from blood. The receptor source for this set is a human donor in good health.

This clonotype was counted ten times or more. CDR3 DNA: TGCAGTGCATCAGACGGAGACTACGAGCAGTACTTC. Translated: CSASDGDYEQYF. This chain joins TRBV20-1 and TRBJ2-7; D is undetermined. CDR3 length: 12 amino acids. Deletions cut 6 bases from V and 3 bases from J, with 12 bases between. In germline, CDR1 is DFQATT, CDR2 SNEGSKA (reference sequence).

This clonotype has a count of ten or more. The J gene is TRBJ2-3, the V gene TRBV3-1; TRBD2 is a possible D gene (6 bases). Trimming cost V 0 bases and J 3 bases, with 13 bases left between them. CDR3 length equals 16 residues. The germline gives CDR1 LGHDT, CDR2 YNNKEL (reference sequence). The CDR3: CASSQDLWGRTDTQYF. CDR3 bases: TGTGCCAGCAGCCAAGATCTATGGGGGAGGACAGATACGCAGTATTTT.

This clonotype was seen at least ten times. The CDR3 spells CSARVGRGSNQPQHF. DNA for the CDR3: TGCAGTGCTAGAGTTGGCAGGGGTAGCAATCAGCCCCAGCATTTT. The chain joins TRBV20-1 to TRBJ1-5; D perhaps matches TRBD1 (6 bases). V dropped 1 base and J dropped 0 bases, with 10 bases sitting between them. The germline CDR1 and CDR2 sequences are DFQATT and SNEGSKA (reference sequence). This CDR3 contains 15 residues.

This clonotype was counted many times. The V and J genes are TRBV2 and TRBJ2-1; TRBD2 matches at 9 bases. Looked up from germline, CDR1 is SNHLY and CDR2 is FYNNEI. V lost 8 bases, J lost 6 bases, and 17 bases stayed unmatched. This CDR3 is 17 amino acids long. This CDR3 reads CASQLVGGGRVGNEQFF. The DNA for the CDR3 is TGTGCCAGCCAACTCGTCGGAGGCGGGAGGGTGGGCAATGAGCAGTTCTTC. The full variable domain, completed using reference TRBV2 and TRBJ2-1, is EPEVTQTPSHQVTQMGQEVILRCVPISNHLYFYWYRQILGQKVEFLVSFYNNEISEKSEIFDDQFSVERPDGSNFTLKIRSTKLEDSAMYFCASQLVGGGRVGNEQFFGPGTRLTVL.

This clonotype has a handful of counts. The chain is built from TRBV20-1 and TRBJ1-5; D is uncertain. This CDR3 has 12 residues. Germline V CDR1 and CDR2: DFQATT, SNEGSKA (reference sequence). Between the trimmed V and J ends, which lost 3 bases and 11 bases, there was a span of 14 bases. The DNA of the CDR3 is TGCAGTGCTAGGGCCCGATTTGGGACCCAGCATTTT. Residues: CSARARFGTQHF.